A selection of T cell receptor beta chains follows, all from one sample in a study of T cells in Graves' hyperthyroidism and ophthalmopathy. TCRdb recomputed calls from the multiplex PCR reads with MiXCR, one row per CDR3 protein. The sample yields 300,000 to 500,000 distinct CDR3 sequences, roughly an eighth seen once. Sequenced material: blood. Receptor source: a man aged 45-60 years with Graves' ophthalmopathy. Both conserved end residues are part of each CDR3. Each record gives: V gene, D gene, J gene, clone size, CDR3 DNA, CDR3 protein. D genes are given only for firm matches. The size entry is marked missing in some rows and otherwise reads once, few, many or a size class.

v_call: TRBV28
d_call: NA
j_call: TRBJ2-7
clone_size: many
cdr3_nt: TGTGCCAGCAGCTCTACTGGGGGAGACTACGAGCAGTACTTC
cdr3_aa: CASSSTGGDYEQYF

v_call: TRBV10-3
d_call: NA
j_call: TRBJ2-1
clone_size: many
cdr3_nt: TGTGCCATCAGTGAAGGGGGGATCTCCTACAATGAGCAGTTCTTC
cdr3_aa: CAISEGGISYNEQFF

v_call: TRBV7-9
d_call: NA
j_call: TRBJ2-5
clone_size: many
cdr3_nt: TGTGCCAGCAGCTTCCGGGAGTGGGAGACCCAGTACTTC
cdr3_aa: CASSFREWETQYF

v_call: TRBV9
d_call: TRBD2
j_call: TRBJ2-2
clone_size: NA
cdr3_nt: TGTGCCAGCAGCCCCACGGTAGCGGGAGGCACCGGGGAGCTGTTTTTT
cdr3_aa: CASSPTVAGGTGELFF

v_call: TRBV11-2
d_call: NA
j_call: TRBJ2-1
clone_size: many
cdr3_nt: TGTGCCAGCAGCTCGGAGACTAGTGACAATGAGCAGTTCTTC
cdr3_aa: CASSSETSDNEQFF

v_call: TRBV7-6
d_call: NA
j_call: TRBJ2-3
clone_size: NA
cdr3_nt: TGTGCCACCTCGGCGGAAAACACAGATACGCAGTATTTT
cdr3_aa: CATSAENTDTQYF

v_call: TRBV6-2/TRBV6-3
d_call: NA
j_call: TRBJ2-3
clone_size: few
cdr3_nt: TGTGCCAGCAGTTACTCGGACGGGAGACGGTCAGATACGCAGTATTTT
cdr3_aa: CASSYSDGRRSDTQYF

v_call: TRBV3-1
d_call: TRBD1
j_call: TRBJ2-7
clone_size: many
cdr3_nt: TGTGCCAGCAGCCTACCGGGACAGGGGGTTGACGAGCAGTACTTC
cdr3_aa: CASSLPGQGVDEQYF

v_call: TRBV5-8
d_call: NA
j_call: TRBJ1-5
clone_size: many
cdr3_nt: TGTGCCAGCCCGGGGAGTGGTCAGCCCCAGCATTTT
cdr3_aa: CASPGSGQPQHF

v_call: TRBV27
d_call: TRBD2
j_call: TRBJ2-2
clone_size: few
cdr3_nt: TGTGCCAGCAGTTTCTCGGGACTAGCGGGTTTTTACACCGGGGAGCTGTTTTTT
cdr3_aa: CASSFSGLAGFYTGELFF

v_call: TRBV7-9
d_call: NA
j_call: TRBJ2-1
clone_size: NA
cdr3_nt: TGTGCCAGCAGCTTACCAGGGACCAATGAGCAGTTCTTC
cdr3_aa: CASSLPGTNEQFF

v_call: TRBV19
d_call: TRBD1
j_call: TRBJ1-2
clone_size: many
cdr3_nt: TGTGCCAGTAGTAGCGGACAGGGCGGCTATGGCTACACCTTC
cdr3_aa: CASSSGQGGYGYTF

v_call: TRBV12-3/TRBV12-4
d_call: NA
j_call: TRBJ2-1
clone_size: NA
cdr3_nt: TGTGCCAGCAGTTTTTCCCCCACACTAGTCCGGTTCTTC
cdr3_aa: CASSFSPTLVRFF

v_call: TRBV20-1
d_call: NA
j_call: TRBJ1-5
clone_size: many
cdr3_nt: TGCAGTGCTTCCGGGACACATAGCAATCAGCCCCAGCATTTT
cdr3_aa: CSASGTHSNQPQHF

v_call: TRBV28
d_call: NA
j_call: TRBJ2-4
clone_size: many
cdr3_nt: TGTGCCAGCAGCTGGACCGAATTAGCCAAAAACATTCAGTACTTC
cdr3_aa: CASSWTELAKNIQYF

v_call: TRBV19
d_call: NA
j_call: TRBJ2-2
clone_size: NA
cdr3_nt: TGTGCCAGTAGTCGGGACTCGTCGGAGAGAACCGGGGAGCTGTTTTTT
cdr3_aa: CASSRDSSERTGELFF

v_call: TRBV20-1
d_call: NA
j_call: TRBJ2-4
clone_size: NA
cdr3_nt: TGCAGTGCTAGGTCCGGAACCAAAAACATTCAGTACTTC
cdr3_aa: CSARSGTKNIQYF

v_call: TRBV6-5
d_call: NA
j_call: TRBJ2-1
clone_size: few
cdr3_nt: TGTGCCAGCAGTTACAATTATAGACCGAGCGTCGATGAGCAGTTCTTC
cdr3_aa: CASSYNYRPSVDEQFF

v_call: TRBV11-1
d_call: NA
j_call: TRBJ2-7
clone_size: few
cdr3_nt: TGTGCCAGCTCCGAGGCAGTACTATACGAGCAGTACTTC
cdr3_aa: CASSEAVLYEQYF

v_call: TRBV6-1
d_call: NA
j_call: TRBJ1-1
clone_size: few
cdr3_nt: TGTGCCAGCAGGCCGGGACAAATGAACACTGAAGCTTTCTTT
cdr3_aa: CASRPGQMNTEAFF

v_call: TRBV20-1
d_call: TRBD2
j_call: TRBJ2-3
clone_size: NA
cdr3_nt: TGCAGTGCCACGGGACTAGCGGGAGGAGGGAACACAGATACGCAGTATTTT
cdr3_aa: CSATGLAGGGNTDTQYF

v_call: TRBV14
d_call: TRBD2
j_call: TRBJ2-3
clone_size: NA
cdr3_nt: TGTGCCAGCAGCCCCCGGGCTAGCGGGTACGTGGATACGCAGTATTTT
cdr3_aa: CASSPRASGYVDTQYF

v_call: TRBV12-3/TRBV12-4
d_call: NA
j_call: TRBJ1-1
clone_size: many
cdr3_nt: TGTGCCAGCAGCTGGCGAAGGGTGAACACTGAAGCTTTCTTT
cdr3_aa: CASSWRRVNTEAFF

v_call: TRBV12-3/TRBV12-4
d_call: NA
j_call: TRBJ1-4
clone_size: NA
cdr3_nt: TGTGCCAGCAGACAACAGGGCGAACAACTGTTTTTT
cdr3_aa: CASRQQGEQLFF

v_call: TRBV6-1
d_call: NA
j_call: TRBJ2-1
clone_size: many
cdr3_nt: TGTGCCAGCAGTGAGGACGGATGGGCCTACAATGAGCAGTTCTTC
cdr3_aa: CASSEDGWAYNEQFF

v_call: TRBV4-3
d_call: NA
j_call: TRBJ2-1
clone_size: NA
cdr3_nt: TGCGCCAGCAGCCCCATGCCCTACAATGAGCAGTTCTTC
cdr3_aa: CASSPMPYNEQFF

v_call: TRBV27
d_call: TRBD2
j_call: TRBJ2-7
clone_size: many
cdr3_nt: TGTGCCAGTTCAAGACTAGCGGGAGTGGGAGAGCAGTACTTC
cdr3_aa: CASSRLAGVGEQYF

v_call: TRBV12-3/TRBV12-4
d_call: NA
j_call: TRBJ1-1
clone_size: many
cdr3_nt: TGTGCCAGCAGTTTCGAGGACTCAATCACTGAAGCTTTCTTT
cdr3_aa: CASSFEDSITEAFF

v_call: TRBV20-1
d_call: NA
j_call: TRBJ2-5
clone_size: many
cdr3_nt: TGCAGTGCTAGAGTAGGGGAAGCGTCAGGTGGTCGGACCCAGTACTTC
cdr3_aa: CSARVGEASGGRTQYF

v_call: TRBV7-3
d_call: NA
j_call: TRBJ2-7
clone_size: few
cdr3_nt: TGTGCCAGCAGCCCCCAAGCGGGCTACGAGCAGTACTTC
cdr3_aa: CASSPQAGYEQYF

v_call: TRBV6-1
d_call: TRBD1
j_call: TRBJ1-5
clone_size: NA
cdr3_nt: TGTGCCAGCAGTTCGAGGACAGGGGGTAGCAATCAGCCCCAGCATTTT
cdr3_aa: CASSSRTGGSNQPQHF

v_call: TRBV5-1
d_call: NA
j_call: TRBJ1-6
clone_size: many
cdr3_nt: TGCGCCAGCAAGCGCTGGACTGCCTCCCCGCTTTCACCCCTCCACTTT
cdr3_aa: CASKRWTASPLSPLHF

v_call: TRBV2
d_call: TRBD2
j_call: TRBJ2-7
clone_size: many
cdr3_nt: TGTGCGGAGCGAACGGGAGGGCCGTACGAGCAGTACTTC
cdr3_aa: CAERTGGPYEQYF

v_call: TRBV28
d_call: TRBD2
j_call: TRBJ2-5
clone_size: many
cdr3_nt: TGTGCCAGCAGTTTAGGGCTAGCGGCACAAGAGACCCAGTACTTC
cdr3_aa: CASSLGLAAQETQYF

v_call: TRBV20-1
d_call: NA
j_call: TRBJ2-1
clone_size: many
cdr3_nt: TGCAGTGCTCGAACAGGGCCCTCGAGCTCCTACAATGAGCAGTTCTTC
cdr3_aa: CSARTGPSSSYNEQFF

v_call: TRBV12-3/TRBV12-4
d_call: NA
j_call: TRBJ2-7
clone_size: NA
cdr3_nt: TGTGCCAGCAGCCTAACCGGGACAATCTACGAGCAGTGCTTC
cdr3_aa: CASSLTGTIYEQCF

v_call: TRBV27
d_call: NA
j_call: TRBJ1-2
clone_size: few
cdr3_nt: TGTGCCAGCACTCGCGGGGCTGGTGGCTACACCTTC
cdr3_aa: CASTRGAGGYTF

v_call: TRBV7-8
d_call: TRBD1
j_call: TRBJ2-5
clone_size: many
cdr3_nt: TGTGCCAGCAGCTTAGTCTCCCGCTTCCAGGGGGCGAAAGAAGAGACCCAGTACTTC
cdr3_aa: CASSLVSRFQGAKEETQYF

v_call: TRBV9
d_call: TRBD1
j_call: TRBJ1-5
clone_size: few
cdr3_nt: TGTGCCAGCAGCGCGGGACAGGGGAATCAGCCCCAGCATTTT
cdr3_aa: CASSAGQGNQPQHF

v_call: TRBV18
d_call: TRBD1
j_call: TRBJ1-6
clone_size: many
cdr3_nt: TGTGCCAGCTCACCACGAGGGGGCGCTTTTTCACCCCTCCACTTT
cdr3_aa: CASSPRGGAFSPLHF

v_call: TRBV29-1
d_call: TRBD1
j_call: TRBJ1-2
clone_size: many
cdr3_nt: TGCAGCGTGGATACGGAAGACAGGGTTGACTATGGCTACACCTTC
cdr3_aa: CSVDTEDRVDYGYTF

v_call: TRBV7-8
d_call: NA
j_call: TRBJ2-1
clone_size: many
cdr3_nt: TGTGCCAGCAGCTTAGTGATAACCTACAATGAGCAGTTCTTC
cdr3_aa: CASSLVITYNEQFF

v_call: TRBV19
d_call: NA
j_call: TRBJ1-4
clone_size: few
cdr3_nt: TGTGCCAGTAGTCGCCCGCAGAGAACTAATGAAAAACTGTTTTTT
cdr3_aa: CASSRPQRTNEKLFF

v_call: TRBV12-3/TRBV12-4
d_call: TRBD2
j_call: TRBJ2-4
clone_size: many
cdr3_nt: TGTGCCAGCAGCCCCGGGGGGACCGTAGCCAAAAACATTCAGTACTTC
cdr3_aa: CASSPGGTVAKNIQYF

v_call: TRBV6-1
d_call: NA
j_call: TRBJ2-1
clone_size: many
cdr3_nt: TGTGCCAGCATGTACTCCTACAATGAGCAGTTCTTC
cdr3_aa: CASMYSYNEQFF

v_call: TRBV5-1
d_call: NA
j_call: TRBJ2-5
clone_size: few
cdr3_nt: TGCGCCAGCAGCCCCGGGGGAGGGGGAGAGACCCAGTACTTC
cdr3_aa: CASSPGGGGETQYF

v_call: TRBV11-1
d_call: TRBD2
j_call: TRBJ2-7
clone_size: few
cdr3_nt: TGTGCCAGCAGACCAATAGCGGGAGGGCCTGGCGAGCAGTACTTC
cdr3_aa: CASRPIAGGPGEQYF

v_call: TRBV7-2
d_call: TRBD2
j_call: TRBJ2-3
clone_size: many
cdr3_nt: TGTGCCAGCAGCTTAAAAGCGGGAGGTCGCACAGATACGCAGTATTTT
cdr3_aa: CASSLKAGGRTDTQYF

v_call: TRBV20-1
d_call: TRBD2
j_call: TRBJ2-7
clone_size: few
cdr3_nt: TGCAGTGCTAATAGCGGGAGGGCTCGCGAGCAGTACTTC
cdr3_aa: CSANSGRAREQYF

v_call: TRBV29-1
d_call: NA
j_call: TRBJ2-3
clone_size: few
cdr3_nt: TGCAGCGTTGAGGGCACAGATACGCAGTATTTT
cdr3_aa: CSVEGTDTQYF

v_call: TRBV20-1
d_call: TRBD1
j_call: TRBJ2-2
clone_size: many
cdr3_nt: TGCAGTGCTAGAGAGACAGGGCCCGGGGAGCTGTTTTTT
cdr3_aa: CSARETGPGELFF

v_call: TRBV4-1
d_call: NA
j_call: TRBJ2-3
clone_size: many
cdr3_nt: TGCGCCAGCAGCCAACCAGGGACTTTAGTGGATACGCAGTATTTT
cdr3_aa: CASSQPGTLVDTQYF